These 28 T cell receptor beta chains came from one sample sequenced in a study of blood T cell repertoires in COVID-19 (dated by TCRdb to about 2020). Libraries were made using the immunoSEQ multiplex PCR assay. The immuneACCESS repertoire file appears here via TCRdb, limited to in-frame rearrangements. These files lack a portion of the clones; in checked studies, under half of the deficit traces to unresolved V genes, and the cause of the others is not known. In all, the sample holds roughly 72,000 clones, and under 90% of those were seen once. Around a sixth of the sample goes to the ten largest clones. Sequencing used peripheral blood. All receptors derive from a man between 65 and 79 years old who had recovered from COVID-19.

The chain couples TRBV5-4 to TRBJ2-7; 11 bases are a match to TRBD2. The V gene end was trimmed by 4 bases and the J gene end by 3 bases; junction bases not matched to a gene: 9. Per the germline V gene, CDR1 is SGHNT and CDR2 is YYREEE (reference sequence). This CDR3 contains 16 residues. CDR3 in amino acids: CASSPGLAVYDYEQYF. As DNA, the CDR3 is TGTGCCAGCAGCCCGGGACTAGCGGTTTACGACTACGAGCAGTACTTC.

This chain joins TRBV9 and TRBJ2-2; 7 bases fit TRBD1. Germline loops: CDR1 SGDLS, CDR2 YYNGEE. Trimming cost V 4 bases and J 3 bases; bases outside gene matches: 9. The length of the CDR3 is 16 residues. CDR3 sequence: CASSSRTGPYTGELFF. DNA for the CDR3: TGTGCCAGCAGCTCACGGACAGGCCCTTACACCGGGGAGCTGTTTTTT.

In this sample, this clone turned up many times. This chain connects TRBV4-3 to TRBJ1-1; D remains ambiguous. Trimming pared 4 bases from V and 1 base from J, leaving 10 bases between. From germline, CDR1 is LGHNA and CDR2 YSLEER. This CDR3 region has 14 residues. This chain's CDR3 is CASSLVGGNTEAFF. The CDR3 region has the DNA TGCGCCAGCAGCCTGGTCGGAGGGAACACTGAAGCTTTCTTT.

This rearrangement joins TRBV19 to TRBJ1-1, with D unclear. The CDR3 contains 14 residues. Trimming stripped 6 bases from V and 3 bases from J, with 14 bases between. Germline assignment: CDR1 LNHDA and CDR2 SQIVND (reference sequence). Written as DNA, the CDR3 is TGTGCCAGTAGCCTAGGTTTGGGTGACACTGAAGCTTTCTTT. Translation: CASSLGLGDTEAFF.

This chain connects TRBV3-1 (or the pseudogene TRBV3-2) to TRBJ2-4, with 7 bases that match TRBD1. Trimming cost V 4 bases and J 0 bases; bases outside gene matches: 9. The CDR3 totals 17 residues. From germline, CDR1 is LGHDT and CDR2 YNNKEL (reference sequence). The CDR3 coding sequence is TGTGCCAGCAGCCTCGGGACAGCAGAGCTAGCCAAAAACATTCAGTACTTC. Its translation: CASSLGTAELAKNIQYF.

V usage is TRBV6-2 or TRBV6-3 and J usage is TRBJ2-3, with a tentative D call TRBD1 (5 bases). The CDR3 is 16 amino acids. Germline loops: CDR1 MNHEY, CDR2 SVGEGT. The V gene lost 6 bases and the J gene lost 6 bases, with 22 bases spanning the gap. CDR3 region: CASSRGTTRVSDTQYF. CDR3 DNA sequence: TGTGCCAGCAGCCGAGGAACCACCAGGGTTTCGGATACGCAGTATTTT.

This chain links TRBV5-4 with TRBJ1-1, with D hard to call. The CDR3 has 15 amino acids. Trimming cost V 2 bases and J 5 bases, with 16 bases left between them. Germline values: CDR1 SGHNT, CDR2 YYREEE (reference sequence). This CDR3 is CASSLGGGRRTEAFF. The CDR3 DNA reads TGTGCCAGCAGCTTAGGCGGAGGGAGGCGGACTGAAGCTTTCTTT.

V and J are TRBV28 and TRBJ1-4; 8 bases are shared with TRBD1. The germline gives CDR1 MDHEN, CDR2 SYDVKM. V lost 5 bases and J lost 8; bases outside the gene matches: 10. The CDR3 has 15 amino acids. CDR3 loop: CASSEPTGVGEKLFF. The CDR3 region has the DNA TGTGCCAGCAGTGAGCCGACAGGGGTAGGAGAAAAACTGTTTTTT.

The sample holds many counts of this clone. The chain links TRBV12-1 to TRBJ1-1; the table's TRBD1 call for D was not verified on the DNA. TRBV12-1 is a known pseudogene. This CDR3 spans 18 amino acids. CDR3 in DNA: TGTGCCAGCTGCTCTGGTTCCAGGGACAACCTAAAGCACACTGAAGCTTTCTTT. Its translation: CASCSGSRDNLKHTEAFF.

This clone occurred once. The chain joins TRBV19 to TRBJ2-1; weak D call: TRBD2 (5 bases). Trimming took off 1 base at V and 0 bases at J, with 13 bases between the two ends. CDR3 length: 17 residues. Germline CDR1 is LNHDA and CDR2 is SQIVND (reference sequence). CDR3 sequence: CASSIGERTSSYNEQFF. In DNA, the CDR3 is TGTGCCAGTAGTATAGGCGAGCGGACCAGCTCCTACAATGAGCAGTTCTTC.

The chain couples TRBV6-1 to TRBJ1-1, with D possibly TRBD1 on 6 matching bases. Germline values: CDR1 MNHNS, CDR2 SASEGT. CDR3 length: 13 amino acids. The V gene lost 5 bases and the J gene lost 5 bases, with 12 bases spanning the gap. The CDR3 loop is CASSSQGRTEAFF. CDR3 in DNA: TGTGCCAGCAGTTCACAGGGACGGACTGAAGCTTTCTTT.

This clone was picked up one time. This chain's CDR3 is CASSQDRERNYGYTF. CDR3 DNA: TGTGCCAGCAGCCAAGACAGGGAGCGTAACTATGGCTACACCTTC. The chain combines TRBV6-5 with TRBJ1-2, with 7 bases aligning to TRBD1. This CDR3 is built from 15 residues. The V and J ends lost 6 bases and 1 base, in that order; junction bases with no gene match: 8. CDR1 and CDR2 from the germline V gene are MNHEY and SVGAGI.

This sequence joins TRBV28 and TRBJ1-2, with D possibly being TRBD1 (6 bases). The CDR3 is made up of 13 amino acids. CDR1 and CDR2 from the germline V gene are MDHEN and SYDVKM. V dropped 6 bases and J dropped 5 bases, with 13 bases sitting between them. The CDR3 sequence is CASSPGTRYGYTF. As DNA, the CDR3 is TGTGCCAGCAGCCCCGGGACAAGATATGGCTACACCTTC.

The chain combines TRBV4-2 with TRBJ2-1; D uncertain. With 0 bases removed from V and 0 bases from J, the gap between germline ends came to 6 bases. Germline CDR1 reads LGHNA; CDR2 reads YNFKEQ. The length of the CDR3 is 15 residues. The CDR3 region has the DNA TGTGCCAGCAGCCAAGAGGAGAGCTCCTACAATGAGCAGTTCTTC. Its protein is CASSQEESSYNEQFF.

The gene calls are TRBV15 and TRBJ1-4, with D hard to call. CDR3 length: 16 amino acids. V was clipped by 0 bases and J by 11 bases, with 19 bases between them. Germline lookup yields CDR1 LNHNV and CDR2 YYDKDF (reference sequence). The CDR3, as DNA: TGTGCCACCAGCAGAGATTGGGTTGAGTCTGGAGGCAAACTGTTTTTT. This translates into CATSRDWVESGGKLFF.

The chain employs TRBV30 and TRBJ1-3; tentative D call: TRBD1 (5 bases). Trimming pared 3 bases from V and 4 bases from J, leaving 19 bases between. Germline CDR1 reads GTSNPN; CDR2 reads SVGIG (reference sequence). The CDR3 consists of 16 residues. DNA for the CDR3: TGTGCCTGGAGCGGGAGCGGGACGACCCCGGGAAACACCATATATTTT. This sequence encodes CAWSGSGTTPGNTIYF. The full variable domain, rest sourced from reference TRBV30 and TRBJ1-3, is SQTIHQWPATLVQPVGSPLSLECTVEGTSNPNLYWYRQAAGRGLQLLFYSVGIGQISSEVPQNLSASRPQDRQFILSSKKLLLSDSGFYLCAWSGSGTTPGNTIYFGEGSWLTVV.

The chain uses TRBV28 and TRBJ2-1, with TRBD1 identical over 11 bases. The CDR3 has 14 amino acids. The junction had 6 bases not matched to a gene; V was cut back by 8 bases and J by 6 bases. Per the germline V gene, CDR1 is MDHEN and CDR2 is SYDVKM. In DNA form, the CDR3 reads TGTGCCAGCGATTCGGGACAGGGGGGCAATGAGCAGTTCTTC. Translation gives CASDSGQGGNEQFF.

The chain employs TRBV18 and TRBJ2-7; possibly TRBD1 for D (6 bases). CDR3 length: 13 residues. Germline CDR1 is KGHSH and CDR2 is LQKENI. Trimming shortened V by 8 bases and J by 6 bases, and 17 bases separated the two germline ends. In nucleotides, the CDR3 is TGTGCCAGCACACAACAACAGGGTGTCGAGCAGTACTTC. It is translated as CASTQQQGVEQYF. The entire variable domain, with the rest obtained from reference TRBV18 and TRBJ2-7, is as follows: NAGVMQNPRHLVRRRGQEARLRCSPMKGHSHVYWYRQLPEEGLKFMVYLQKENIIDESGMPKERFSAEFPKEGPSILRIQQVVRGDSAAYFCASTQQQGVEQYFGPGTRLTVT.

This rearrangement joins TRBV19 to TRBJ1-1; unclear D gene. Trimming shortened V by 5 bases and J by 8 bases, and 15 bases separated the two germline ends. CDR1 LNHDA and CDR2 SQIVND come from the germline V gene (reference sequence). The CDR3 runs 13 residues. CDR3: CASSQILAWEAFF. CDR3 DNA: TGTGCCAGTAGTCAGATTCTCGCTTGGGAAGCTTTCTTT.

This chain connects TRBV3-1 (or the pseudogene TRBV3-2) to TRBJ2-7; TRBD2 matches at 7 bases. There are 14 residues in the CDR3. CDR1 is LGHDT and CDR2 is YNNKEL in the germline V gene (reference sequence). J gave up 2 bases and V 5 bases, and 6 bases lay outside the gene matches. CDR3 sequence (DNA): TGTGCCAGCAGCAAAAGCGGGGTTACCTACGAGCAGTACTTC. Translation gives CASSKSGVTYEQYF.

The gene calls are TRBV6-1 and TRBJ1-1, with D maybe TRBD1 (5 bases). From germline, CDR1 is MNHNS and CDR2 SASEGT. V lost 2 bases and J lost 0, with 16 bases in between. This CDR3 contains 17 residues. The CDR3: CASSERGRGRLNTEAFF. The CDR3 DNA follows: TGTGCCAGCAGTGAACGAGGGAGGGGAAGACTGAACACTGAAGCTTTCTTT.

CDR3 DNA sequence: TGTGCCAGCAGCTTAGAAGTCGCTAAGAAAATGAACACTGAAGCTTTCTTT. This sequence encodes CASSLEVAKKMNTEAFF. This chain joins TRBV11-3 and TRBJ1-1; no firm D call. With 0 bases removed from V and 0 bases from J, the gap between germline ends came to 14 bases. Germline V CDR1 and CDR2: SGHNT, YENEEA. This CDR3 region has 17 residues. The complete variable domain, with remaining parts taken from reference TRBV11-3 and TRBJ1-1, reads EAGVVQSPRYKIIEKKQPVAFWCNPISGHNTLYWYLQNLGQGPELLIRYENEEAVDDSQLPKDRFSAERLKGVDSTLKIQPAELGDSAVYLCASSLEVAKKMNTEAFFGQGTRLTVV.

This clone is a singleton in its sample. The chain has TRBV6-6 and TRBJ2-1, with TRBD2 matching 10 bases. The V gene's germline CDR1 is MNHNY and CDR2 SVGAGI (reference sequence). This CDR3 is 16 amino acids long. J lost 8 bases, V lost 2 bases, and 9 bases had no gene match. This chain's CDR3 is CASSYGPSGRGDEQFF. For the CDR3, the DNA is TGTGCCAGCAGTTACGGTCCTAGCGGGAGAGGCGATGAGCAGTTCTTC.

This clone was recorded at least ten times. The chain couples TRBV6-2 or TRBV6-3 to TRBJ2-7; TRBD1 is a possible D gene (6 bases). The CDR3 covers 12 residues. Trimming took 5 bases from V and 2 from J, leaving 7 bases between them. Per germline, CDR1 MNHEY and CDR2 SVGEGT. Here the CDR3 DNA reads TGTGCCAGCAGTGGGGACACCTACGAGCAGTACTTC. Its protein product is CASSGDTYEQYF.

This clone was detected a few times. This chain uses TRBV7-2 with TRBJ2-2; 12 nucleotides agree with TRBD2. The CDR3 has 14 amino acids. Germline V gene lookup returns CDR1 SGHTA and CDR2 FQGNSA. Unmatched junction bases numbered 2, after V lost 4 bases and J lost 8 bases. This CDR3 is CASSSGTSGGELFF. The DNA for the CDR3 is TGTGCCAGCAGCTCCGGGACTAGCGGGGGGGAGCTGTTTTTT. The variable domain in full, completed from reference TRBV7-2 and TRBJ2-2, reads GAGVSQSPSNKVTEKGKDVELRCDPISGHTALYWYRQSLGQGLEFLIYFQGNSAPDKSGLPSDRFSAERTGGSVSTLTIQRTQQEDSAVYLCASSSGTSGGELFFGEGSRLTVL.

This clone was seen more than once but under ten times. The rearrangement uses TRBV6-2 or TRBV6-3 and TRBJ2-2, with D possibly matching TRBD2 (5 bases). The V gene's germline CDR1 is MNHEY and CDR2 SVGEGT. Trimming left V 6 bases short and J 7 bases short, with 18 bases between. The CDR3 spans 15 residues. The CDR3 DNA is TGTGCCAGCAGCCTATCCCCCGGGGTTGGCGGGGAGCTGTTTTTT. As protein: CASSLSPGVGGELFF.

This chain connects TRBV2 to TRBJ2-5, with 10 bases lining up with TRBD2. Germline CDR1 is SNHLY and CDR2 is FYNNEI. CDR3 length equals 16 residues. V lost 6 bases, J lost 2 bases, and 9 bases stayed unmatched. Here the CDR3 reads CASRRQTSGFQETQYF. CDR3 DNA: TGTGCCAGCAGGCGTCAGACTAGCGGGTTTCAAGAGACCCAGTACTTC.

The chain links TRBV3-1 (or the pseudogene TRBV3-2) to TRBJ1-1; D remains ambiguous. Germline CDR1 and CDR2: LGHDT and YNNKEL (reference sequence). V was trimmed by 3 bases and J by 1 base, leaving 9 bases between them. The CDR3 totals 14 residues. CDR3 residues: CASSQPGRNTEAFF. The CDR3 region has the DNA TGTGCCAGCAGCCAGCCCGGGAGGAACACTGAAGCTTTCTTT.